This T cell receptor (beta chain) was documented in a study of cytomegalovirus exposure and HLA in healthy donors. General study findings and limits: It was in a later analysis that TCR association rates were seen to vary by HLA locus, highest for DRB1 and lowest for HLA-C. Several top significant clusters appeared, in a later analysis, to be linked to common viral pathogens. Productive rates of about 87% or about 30% were seen for most TCR beta V segments in an earlier analysis.

The PCR used 60 Vbeta and 13 Jbeta primers. Generated by immunoSEQ multiplex PCR, the TCRdb table keeps only in-frame clones and is missing some. Of around 210,000 clones in the sample, 70% to 80% were seen once. Details on this clone: What it recognizes is unknown.

The CDR3 totals 15 residues. Germline V gene lookup returns CDR1 SGHNT and CDR2 YYREEE (reference sequence). The germline V and J ends were trimmed by 4 bases and 4 bases, with 17 bases remaining between them. Nominally healthy donors provided the samples, though records likely missed some immune exposures. The sequenced sample was PBMCs. This TCR was recovered from a male donor in good health and CMV-seropositive. V usage is TRBV5-4 and J usage is TRBJ1-2, with D maybe TRBD1 (5 bases). The CDR3 spells CASSPTGGDGYGYTF. CDR3 sequence (DNA): TGTGCCAGCAGCCCAACGGGGGGGGACGGCTATGGCTACACCTTC.